The 16 T cell receptor beta chains listed next were all sequenced from one sample in a study of blood T cell repertoires in COVID-19 (TCRdb year 2020). Receptors were amplified or captured by the immunoSEQ multiplex PCR assay. TCRdb carries this immuneACCESS record with in-frame sequences only. Its versions omit some clonotypes, under half of them owing to an unresolved V gene in the studies checked, with the rest unexplained. Within this sample are about 180,000 clones, with over 75% of them counted one time only. 9% of the sample comes from the top ten. Material for sequencing was PBMCs or T cells enriched from blood (not recorded which). Receptors were obtained from a woman between 18 and 29 years old who had recovered from COVID-19.

The chain has TRBV18 and TRBJ1-6; 8 nucleotides align to TRBD1. Looked up from germline, CDR1 is KGHSH and CDR2 is LQKENI. The CDR3 length is 15 residues. Trimming removed 3 bases from V and 5 bases from J; junction bases left unmatched: 3. DNA of the CDR3: TGTGCCAGCTCACCTAGGGGACAGGATAATTCACCCCTCCACTTT. Its translation is CASSPRGQDNSPLHF.

The chain recombines TRBV9 with TRBJ2-5, with 10 positions matching TRBD1. Unmatched junction bases numbered 10, after V lost 0 bases and J lost 5 bases. The germline V gene has CDR1 SGDLS and CDR2 YYNGEE. This CDR3 is built from 17 residues. CDR3 sequence (DNA): TGTGCCAGCAGCGTAGGACTGGGGACAGGGGTATCGGAGACCCAGTACTTC. Translation: CASSVGLGTGVSETQYF. Variable domain in full (rest from reference TRBV9 and TRBJ2-5): DSGVTQTPKHLITATGQRVTLRCSPRSGDLSVYWYQQSLDQGLQFLIQYYNGEERAKGNILERFSAQQFPDLHSELNLSSLELGDSALYFCASSVGLGTGVSETQYFGPGTRLLVL.

For this clone: This sample includes further DNA sequences coding for the same CDR3. This chain's CDR3 is CASRLPGETEAFF. The CDR3 nucleotides read TGTGCCAGTAGACTACCGGGGGAGACTGAAGCTTTCTTT. V and J are TRBV28 and TRBJ1-1; weak D call: TRBD1 (5 bases). Trimming took 9 bases from V and 5 from J, leaving 16 bases between them. This CDR3 comprises 13 residues. The V gene's germline CDR1 is MDHEN and CDR2 SYDVKM.

This chain uses TRBV23-1 with TRBJ2-7, with D maybe TRBD2 (5 bases). TRBV23-1 falls under the ORF class, with uncertain function. Trimming pared 5 bases from V and 1 base from J, leaving 18 bases between. This CDR3 has 16 residues. The CDR3 here is CASSSHSSIGSYEQYF. CDR3 DNA: TGCGCCAGCAGTTCCCATTCTAGCATAGGGTCCTACGAGCAGTACTTC.

This clone was seen just once. This rearrangement joins TRBV6-5 to TRBJ1-6; maybe TRBD1 (6 bases). The CDR3 extends over 14 amino acids. Germline V gene sequence: CDR1 MNHEY, CDR2 SVGAGI. V lost 4 bases to trimming and J lost 10 bases, with 14 bases between them. Here the CDR3 reads CASSSQGFGSPLHF. In DNA form, the CDR3 reads TGTGCCAGCAGTTCCCAGGGGTTTGGCTCACCCCTCCACTTT.

This sequence joins TRBV4-1 and TRBJ2-1; 7 bases match TRBD1. The CDR3 is 15 amino acids. Germline values: CDR1 MGHRA, CDR2 YSYEKL. V lost 6 bases to trimming and J lost 6 bases; unmatched junction nucleotides: 11. The DNA of the CDR3 is TGCGCCAGCAGTCCCGGAGACAGGGTTTTCAATGAGCAGTTCTTC. Encoded protein: CASSPGDRVFNEQFF.

This rearrangement joins TRBV30 to TRBJ1-2; D ambiguous. Deletions cut 4 bases from V and 2 bases from J, with 14 bases between. CDR1 and CDR2 (germline): GTSNPN, SVGIG (reference sequence). This CDR3 spans 14 amino acids. CDR3 in DNA: TGTGCCTGGAACCGCGGTCGGGAAAACTATGGCTACACCTTC. Amino acid sequence: CAWNRGRENYGYTF.

This chain uses TRBV18 with TRBJ1-5; no firm D call. From germline, CDR1 is KGHSH and CDR2 LQKENI. Trimming cost V 3 bases and J 5 bases, with 20 bases left between them. The CDR3 runs to 17 residues. CDR3 DNA sequence: TGTGCCAGCTCACCGGGCCGCCCGGGAATTAGGGATCAGCCCCAGCATTTT. Protein: CASSPGRPGIRDQPQHF.

The chain links TRBV6-6 to TRBJ2-5; 9 bases are shared with TRBD1. With 6 bases clipped from V and 5 bases from J, the junction kept 10 bases outside the gene matches. CDR1 MNHNY and CDR2 SVGAGI come from the germline V gene (reference sequence). CDR3 length: 15 amino acids. CDR3 loop: CASSLPGTGWETQYF. DNA for the CDR3: TGTGCCAGCAGCCTCCCCGGGACAGGGTGGGAGACCCAGTACTTC.

J is TRBJ2-6 and V is TRBV7-9; TRBD2 matches at 9 bases. This CDR3 spans 18 amino acids. CDR1 and CDR2 (germline): SEHNR, FQNEAQ (reference sequence). The V and J ends lost 4 bases and 0 bases, in that order; junction bases with no gene match: 7. CDR3 bases: TGTGCCAGCAGCTCGACAGCGGGGGGCATCTCTGGGGCCAACGTCCTGACTTTC. It translates to CASSSTAGGISGANVLTF.

The gene calls are TRBV28 and TRBJ2-2; 9 bases are a match to TRBD1. Germline V lookup: CDR1 MDHEN, CDR2 SYDVKM. V shed 4 bases and J 6 bases; nucleotides not matched to a gene: 12. The CDR3 totals 17 residues. The CDR3 DNA is TGTGCCAGCAGTTCCGAGTTACAGGGGGCGCTACCCGGGGAGCTGTTTTTT. Protein: CASSSELQGALPGELFF. The entire variable domain, with the rest obtained from reference TRBV28 and TRBJ2-2, is as follows: DVKVTQSSRYLVKRTGEKVFLECVQDMDHENMFWYRQDPGLGLRLIYFSYDVKMKEKGDIPEGYSVSREKKERFSLILESASTNQTSMYLCASSSELQGALPGELFFGEGSRLTVL.

This chain links TRBV16 with TRBJ2-1, with TRBD2 as a possible D gene (6 bases). The CDR3 contains 16 residues. CDR1 KGHSY and CDR2 FQNENV come from the germline V gene. V was cut by 2 bases and J by 4 bases, with 15 bases left in between. The CDR3 sequence is CASSQVSGGLYNEQFF. The CDR3 DNA follows: TGTGCCAGCAGCCAAGTCAGCGGAGGGCTTTACAATGAGCAGTTCTTC.

This chain joins TRBV19 and TRBJ1-6; maybe TRBD1 (6 bases). From germline, CDR1 is LNHDA and CDR2 SQIVND (reference sequence). The CDR3 contains 15 residues. Between the trimmed V and J ends, which lost 6 bases and 8 bases, there was a span of 17 bases. The CDR3 coding sequence is TGTGCCAGTAGATCGGCAGGGGCGACTGATTCACCCCTCCACTTT. Residues: CASRSAGATDSPLHF.

The chain has TRBV18 and TRBJ2-2, with 9 bases matching TRBD1. Trimming took 6 bases from V and 5 from J; bases not matched to a gene: 13. Germline V gene sequence: CDR1 KGHSH, CDR2 LQKENI. This CDR3 contains 17 residues. The CDR3 sequence: CASSQQGAPSGTGELFF. The CDR3 DNA sequence: TGTGCCAGCTCGCAACAGGGGGCTCCCTCGGGAACCGGGGAGCTGTTTTTT. Using reference TRBV18 and TRBJ2-2 for the parts outside the CDR3, the full variable domain is NAGVMQNPRHLVRRRGQEARLRCSPMKGHSHVYWYRQLPEEGLKFMVYLQKENIIDESGMPKERFSAEFPKEGPSILRIQQVVRGDSAAYFCASSQQGAPSGTGELFFGEGSRLTVL.

In regard to this clone: At one boundary the junction diverges from the germline segment, which might be a read error. The rearrangement uses TRBV7-7 and TRBJ2-2, with TRBD2 matching over 8 bases. The germline CDR1 and CDR2 sequences are SSHAT and FNYEAQ (reference sequence). CDR3 size: 15 residues. The chain's CDR3 is CASSSGLENTGELFF. CDR3 nucleotide sequence: TGTGCTAGCAGCTCGGGACTAGAAAACACCGGGGAGCTGTTTTTT. Full variable domain (rest looked up from reference TRBV7-7 and TRBJ2-2): GAGVSQSPRYKVTKRGQDVTLRCDPISSHATLYWYQQALGQGPEFLTYFNYEAQPDKSGLPSDRFSAERPEGSISTLTIQRTEQRDSAMYRCASSSGLENTGELFFGEGSRLTVL.

The CDR3 loop is CASSYNGADQPQHF. CDR3 nucleotide sequence: TGCGCCAGCAGTTATAATGGAGCGGATCAGCCCCAGCATTTT. This rearrangement joins TRBV4-1 to TRBJ1-5; D unresolved. The CDR3 has 14 residues. The germline V gene encodes CDR1 MGHRA and CDR2 YSYEKL. Trimming pared 6 bases from V and 5 bases from J, leaving 14 bases between.